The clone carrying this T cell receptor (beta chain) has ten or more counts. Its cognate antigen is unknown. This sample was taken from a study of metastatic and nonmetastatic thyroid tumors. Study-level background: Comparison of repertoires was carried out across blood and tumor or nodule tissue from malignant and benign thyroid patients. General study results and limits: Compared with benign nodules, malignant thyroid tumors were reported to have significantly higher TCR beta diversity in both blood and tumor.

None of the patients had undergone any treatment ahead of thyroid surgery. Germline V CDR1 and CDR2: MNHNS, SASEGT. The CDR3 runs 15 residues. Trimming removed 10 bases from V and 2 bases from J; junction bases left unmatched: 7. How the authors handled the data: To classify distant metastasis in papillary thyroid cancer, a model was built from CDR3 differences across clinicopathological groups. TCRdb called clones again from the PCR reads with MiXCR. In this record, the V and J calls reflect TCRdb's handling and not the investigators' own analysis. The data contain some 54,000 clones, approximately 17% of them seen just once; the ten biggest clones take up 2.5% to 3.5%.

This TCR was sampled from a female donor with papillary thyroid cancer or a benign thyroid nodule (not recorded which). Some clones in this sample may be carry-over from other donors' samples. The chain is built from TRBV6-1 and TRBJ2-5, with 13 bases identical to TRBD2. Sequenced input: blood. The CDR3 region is CATPGLAGIQETQYF. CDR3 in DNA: TGTGCCACCCCGGGACTAGCGGGGATTCAAGAGACCCAGTACTTC.